These 11 T cell receptor beta chains share one sample of origin, sequenced in a study of vaccination and CD4 T cells after COVID-19. Which antigens these TCRs recognize remains unknown. Indicated treatment: approximately 10-day PBMC culture with coronavirus spike peptide pools or control peptides (ViraFEST assay). Samples of CD4+ T cells were obtained from the unexposed donor before the COVID-19 pandemic (2011-2018). With the Oncomine TCR Beta short-read assay, DNA from cultured CD4+ T cells was sequenced. Each CDR3 protein is one row after TCRdb ran MiXCR on the PCR reads. The table records roughly 7,000 distinct CDR3 sequences, around half of them present only once. The sample taken for sequencing was CD4+ T cells from blood, cultured in vitro. The origin of the receptors is a human donor in good health.

This chain uses TRBV7-9 with TRBJ1-4; 9 bases line up with TRBD1. This CDR3 is 14 amino acids long. The trim removed 5 bases at V and 8 bases at J, leaving 6 bases unmatched. Germline V gene lookup returns CDR1 SEHNR and CDR2 FQNEAQ (reference sequence). The CDR3 DNA sequence: TGTGCCAGCAGCAGGGGGACAGGGTGGGAAAAACTGTTTTTT. It yields the protein CASSRGTGWEKLFF.

The V call is TRBV7-3, the J call TRBJ1-1; D not resolved. The CDR3 sequence is 14 residues long. Germline loops: CDR1 SGHTA, CDR2 FQGTGA. Trimming took off 3 bases at V and 4 bases at J, with 12 bases between the two ends. CDR3 in DNA: TGTGCCAGCAGCTTGGAAGGCGGGATCACTGAAGCTTTCTTT. It codes for CASSLEGGITEAFF.

The V and J genes are TRBV2 and TRBJ1-5; no firm D call. The germline gives CDR1 SNHLY, CDR2 FYNNEI. CDR3 size: 15 residues. V was cut by 2 bases and J by 0 bases, with 8 bases left in between. The CDR3 spells CASSESVYSNQPQHF. DNA of the CDR3: TGTGCCAGCAGTGAATCAGTTTATAGCAATCAGCCCCAGCATTTT. Full variable domain (outside the CDR3, taken from reference TRBV2 and TRBJ1-5): EPEVTQTPSHQVTQMGQEVILRCVPISNHLYFYWYRQILGQKVEFLVSFYNNEISEKSEIFDDQFSVERPDGSNFTLKIRSTKLEDSAMYFCASSESVYSNQPQHFGDGTRLSIL.

This clonotype turned up a few times. This chain links TRBV6-5 with TRBJ1-1, with unresolved D. This CDR3 comprises 13 residues. The germline V gene encodes CDR1 MNHEY and CDR2 SVGAGI. Trimming removed 1 base at V and 1 base at J, with 4 bases between. The CDR3 nucleotides read TGTGCCAGCAGTTACTTTAAGAACACTGAAGCTTTCTTT. Its protein is CASSYFKNTEAFF.

The V call is TRBV6-2 or TRBV6-3, the J call TRBJ2-7; 7 bases match TRBD1. Looked up from germline, CDR1 is MNHEY and CDR2 is SVGEGT. With 6 bases clipped from V and 4 bases from J, the junction kept 6 bases outside the gene matches. The CDR3 contains 13 residues. CDR3 loop: CASSPTGVYEQYF. In DNA form, the CDR3 reads TGTGCCAGCAGCCCTACAGGGGTGTACGAGCAGTACTTC.

The chain links TRBV19 to TRBJ2-1, with D possibly matching TRBD1 (5 bases). The CDR3 is 20 amino acids. Trimming took off 1 base at V and 8 bases at J, with 30 bases between the two ends. Germline values: CDR1 LNHDA, CDR2 SQIVND (reference sequence). For the CDR3, the DNA is TGTGCCAGTAGTATAGGGCGAGACAGTCCCTATACTCCCCAACGCGATGAGCAGTTCTTC. Its protein is CASSIGRDSPYTPQRDEQFF.

J is TRBJ1-5 and V is TRBV6-1; perhaps TRBD1 as D (5 bases). The germline V and J ends were trimmed by 9 bases and 4 bases, with 13 bases remaining between them. The CDR3 runs 13 residues. The germline CDR1 and CDR2 sequences are MNHNS and SASEGT. Written as DNA, the CDR3 is TGTGCCAGTATGGGACCTGGAAATCAGCCCCAGCATTTT. It yields the protein CASMGPGNQPQHF.

V is TRBV6-1 and J is TRBJ2-2; no reliable D call. V lost 8 bases, J lost 5 bases, and 12 bases lay in between. Germline V gives CDR1 MNHNS, CDR2 SASEGT. The CDR3 runs to 13 residues. The CDR3 coding sequence is TGTGCCAGCCTTACCCCCGGGACCGGGGAGCTGTTTTTT. Residues: CASLTPGTGELFF.

This chain joins TRBV20-1 and TRBJ1-5; D is uncertain. V lost 5 bases and J lost 5, with 10 bases in between. Germline CDR1 and CDR2: DFQATT and SNEGSKA (reference sequence). The CDR3 is 12 residues long. The CDR3 sequence: CSALRRDQPQHF. The CDR3 region has the DNA TGCAGTGCTCTAAGGCGTGATCAGCCCCAGCATTTT.

A single count supports this clonotype. The chain carries TRBV29-1 and TRBJ1-1, with unresolved D. Germline V gives CDR1 SQVTM, CDR2 ANQGSEA. This CDR3 has 11 amino acids. V lost 2 bases to trimming and J lost 4 bases, with 5 bases between them. CDR3 sequence (DNA): TGCAGCGTTGAACAAATCACTGAAGCTTTCTTT. Translation: CSVEQITEAFF.

The chain recombines TRBV2 with TRBJ2-7; TRBD1 aligns across 10 bases. Trimming at V came to 11 bases and at J to 1 base, leaving 5 bases not matched to a gene. Germline V lookup: CDR1 SNHLY, CDR2 FYNNEI. This CDR3 contains 13 residues. The CDR3 DNA reads TGTGCCGCCGGGGGACAGGGGTCCTACGAGCAGTACTTC. Its translation: CAAGGQGSYEQYF.